This TCR beta chain was documented in a study of response to subunit inactivated influenza vaccine. V lost 3 bases and J lost 2; bases outside the gene matches: 7. The germline V gene encodes CDR1 SGHVS and CDR2 FQNEAQ. The CDR3 has 18 residues. TCRdb passed the RT-PCR reads through MiXCR, listing each CDR3 protein once. The data hold about 520,000 distinct CDR3 sequences, with 7.2% observed a single time. The TCR sequence derives from a man between 50 and 70 years old who received an inactivated influenza vaccine. The specimen comprised PBMCs from blood, sampled less than 25 months after vaccination. This chain links TRBV7-8 with TRBJ2-7, with 16 bases lining up with TRBD2. CDR3 protein: CASSFVAGTSGRAYEQYF. In DNA, the CDR3 is TGTGCCAGCAGCTTTGTTGCCGGGACTAGCGGGAGGGCCTACGAGCAGTACTTC.